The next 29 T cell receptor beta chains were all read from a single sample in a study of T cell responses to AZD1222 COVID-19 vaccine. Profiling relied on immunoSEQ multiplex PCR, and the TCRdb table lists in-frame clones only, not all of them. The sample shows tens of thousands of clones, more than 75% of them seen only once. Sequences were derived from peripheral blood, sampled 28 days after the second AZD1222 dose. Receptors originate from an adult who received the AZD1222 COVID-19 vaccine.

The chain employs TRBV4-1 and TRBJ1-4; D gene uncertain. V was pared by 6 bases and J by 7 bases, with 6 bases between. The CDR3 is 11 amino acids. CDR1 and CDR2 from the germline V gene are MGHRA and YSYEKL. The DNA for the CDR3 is TGCGCCAGCAGGGGTAGTGAAAAACTGTTTTTT. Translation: CASRGSEKLFF.

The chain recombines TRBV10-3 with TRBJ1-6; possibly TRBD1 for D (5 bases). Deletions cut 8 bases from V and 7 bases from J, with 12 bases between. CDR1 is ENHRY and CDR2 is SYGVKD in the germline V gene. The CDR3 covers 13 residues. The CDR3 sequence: CAIRAGTNSPLHF. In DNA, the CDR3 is TGTGCCATCCGCGCAGGGACCAATTCACCCCTCCACTTT.

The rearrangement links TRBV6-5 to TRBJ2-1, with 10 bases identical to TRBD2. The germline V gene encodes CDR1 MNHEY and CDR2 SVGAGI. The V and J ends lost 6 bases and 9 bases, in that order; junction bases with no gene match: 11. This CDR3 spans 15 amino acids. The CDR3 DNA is TGTGCCAGCAGCCCCGCGAGCGGGAGGGCCCGTGAGCAGTTCTTC. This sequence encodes CASSPASGRAREQFF.

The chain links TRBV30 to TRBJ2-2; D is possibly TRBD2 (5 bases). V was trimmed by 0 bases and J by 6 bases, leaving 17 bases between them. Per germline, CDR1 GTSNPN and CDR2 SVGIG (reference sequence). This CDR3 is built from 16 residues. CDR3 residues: CAWSVRVTKGPGELFF. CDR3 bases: TGTGCCTGGAGTGTACGGGTGACTAAAGGGCCCGGGGAGCTGTTTTTT.

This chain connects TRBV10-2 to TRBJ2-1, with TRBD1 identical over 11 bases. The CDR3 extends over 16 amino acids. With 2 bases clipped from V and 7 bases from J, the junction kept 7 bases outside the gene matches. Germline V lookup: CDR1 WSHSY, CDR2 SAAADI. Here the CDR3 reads CASSEQGTGGGNEQFF. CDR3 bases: TGCGCCAGCAGTGAGCAAGGGACAGGGGGAGGGAATGAGCAGTTCTTC.

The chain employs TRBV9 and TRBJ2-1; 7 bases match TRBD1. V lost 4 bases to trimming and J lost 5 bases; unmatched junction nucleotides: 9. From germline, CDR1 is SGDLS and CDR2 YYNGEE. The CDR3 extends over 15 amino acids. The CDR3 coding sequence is TGTGCCAGCAGCTTCGGGACAGCGTCAAACAATGAGCAGTTCTTC. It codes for CASSFGTASNNEQFF.

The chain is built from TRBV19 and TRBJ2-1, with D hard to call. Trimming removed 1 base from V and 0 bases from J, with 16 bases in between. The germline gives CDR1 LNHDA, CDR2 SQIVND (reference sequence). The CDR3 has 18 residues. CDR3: CASSIGGSLRYSYNEQFF. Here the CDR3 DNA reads TGTGCCAGTAGTATAGGTGGTAGCTTAAGATACTCCTACAATGAGCAGTTCTTC.

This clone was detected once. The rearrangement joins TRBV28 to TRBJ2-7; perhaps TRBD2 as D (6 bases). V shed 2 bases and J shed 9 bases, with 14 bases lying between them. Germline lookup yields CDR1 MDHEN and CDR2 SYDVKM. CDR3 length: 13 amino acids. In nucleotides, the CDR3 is TGTGCCAGCAGTTTACTAGGAGGAGGGAGGCAGTACTTC. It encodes CASSLLGGGRQYF.

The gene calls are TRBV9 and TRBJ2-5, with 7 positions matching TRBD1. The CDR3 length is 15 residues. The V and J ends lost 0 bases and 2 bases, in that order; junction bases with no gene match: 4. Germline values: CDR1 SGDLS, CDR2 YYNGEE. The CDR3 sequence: CASSVGVRGQETQYF. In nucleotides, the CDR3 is TGTGCCAGCAGCGTAGGAGTCAGGGGGCAAGAGACCCAGTACTTC.

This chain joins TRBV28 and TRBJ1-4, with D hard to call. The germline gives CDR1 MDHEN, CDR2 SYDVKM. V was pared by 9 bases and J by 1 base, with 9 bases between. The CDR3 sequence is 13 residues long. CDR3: CASWARTNEKLFF. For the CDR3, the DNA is TGTGCCAGTTGGGCAAGAACTAATGAAAAACTGTTTTTT.

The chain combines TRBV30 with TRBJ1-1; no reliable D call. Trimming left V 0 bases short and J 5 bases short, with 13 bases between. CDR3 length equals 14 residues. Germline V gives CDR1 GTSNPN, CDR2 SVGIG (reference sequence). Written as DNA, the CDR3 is TGTGCCTGGAGTGTACCGGGAAGTAGGACTGAAGCTTTCTTT. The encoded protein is CAWSVPGSRTEAFF.

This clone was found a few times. The CDR3 spells CASTPGQGDRGYTF. DNA of the CDR3: TGTGCCAGCACCCCAGGACAGGGAGATCGTGGCTACACCTTC. This chain uses TRBV7-8 with TRBJ1-2, with TRBD1 matching 8 bases. CDR1 is SGHVS and CDR2 is FQNEAQ in the germline V gene. The CDR3 runs to 14 residues. V shed 7 bases and J 7 bases; nucleotides not matched to a gene: 11.

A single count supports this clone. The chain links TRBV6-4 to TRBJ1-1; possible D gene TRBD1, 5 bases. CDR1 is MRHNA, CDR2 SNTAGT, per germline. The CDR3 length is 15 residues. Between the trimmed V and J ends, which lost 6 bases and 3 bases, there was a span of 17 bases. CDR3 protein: CASRRQSEGYTEAFF. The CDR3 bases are TGTGCCAGCAGGAGACAGAGCGAGGGGTACACTGAAGCTTTCTTT.

The CDR3 region is CASSPRGGNQPQHF. The CDR3 DNA follows: TGTGCCAGCAGCCCCAGGGGTGGCAATCAGCCCCAGCATTTT. The chain has TRBV9 and TRBJ1-5; TRBD1 might be the D (6 bases). This CDR3 has 14 amino acids. From germline, CDR1 is SGDLS and CDR2 YYNGEE. Trimming left V 4 bases short and J 2 bases short, with 10 bases between.

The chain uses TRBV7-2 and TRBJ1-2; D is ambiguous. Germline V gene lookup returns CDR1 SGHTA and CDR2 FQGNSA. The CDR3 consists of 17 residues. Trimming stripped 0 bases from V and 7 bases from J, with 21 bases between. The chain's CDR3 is CASSLANPDPAWGGYTF. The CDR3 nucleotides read TGTGCCAGCAGCTTAGCCAACCCGGATCCTGCCTGGGGTGGCTACACCTTC.

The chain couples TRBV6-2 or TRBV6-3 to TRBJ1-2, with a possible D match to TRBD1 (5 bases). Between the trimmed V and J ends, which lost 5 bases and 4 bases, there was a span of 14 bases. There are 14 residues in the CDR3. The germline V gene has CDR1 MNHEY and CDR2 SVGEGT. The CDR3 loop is CASSMQGAGYGYTF. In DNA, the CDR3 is TGTGCCAGCAGTATGCAGGGCGCGGGCTATGGCTACACCTTC.

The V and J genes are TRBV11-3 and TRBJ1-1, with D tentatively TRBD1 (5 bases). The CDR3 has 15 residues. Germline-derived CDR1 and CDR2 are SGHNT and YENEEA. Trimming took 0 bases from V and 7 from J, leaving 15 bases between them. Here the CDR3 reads CASSLDPGGILEAFF. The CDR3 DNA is TGTGCCAGCAGCTTAGATCCGGGGGGGATCCTTGAAGCTTTCTTT.

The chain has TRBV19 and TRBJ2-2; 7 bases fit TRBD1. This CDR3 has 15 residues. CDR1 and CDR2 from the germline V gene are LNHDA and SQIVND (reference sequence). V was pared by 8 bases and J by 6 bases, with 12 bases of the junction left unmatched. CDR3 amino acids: CASHFLTGDPGELFF. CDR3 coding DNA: TGTGCCAGTCATTTTCTTACAGGGGACCCCGGGGAGCTGTTTTTT.

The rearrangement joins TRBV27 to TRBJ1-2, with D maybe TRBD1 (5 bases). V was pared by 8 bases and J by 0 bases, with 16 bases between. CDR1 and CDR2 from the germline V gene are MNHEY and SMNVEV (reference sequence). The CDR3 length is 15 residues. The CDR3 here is CASPLGGGANYGYTF. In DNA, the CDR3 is TGTGCCAGCCCCCTCGGTGGGGGGGCTAACTATGGCTACACCTTC.

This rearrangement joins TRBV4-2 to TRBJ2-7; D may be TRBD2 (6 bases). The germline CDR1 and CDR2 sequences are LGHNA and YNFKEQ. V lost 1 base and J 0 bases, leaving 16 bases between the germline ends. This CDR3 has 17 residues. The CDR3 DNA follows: TGTGCCAGCAGCCAAGGGCCCGCGGGGTCGGGCTCCTACGAGCAGTACTTC. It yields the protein CASSQGPAGSGSYEQYF.

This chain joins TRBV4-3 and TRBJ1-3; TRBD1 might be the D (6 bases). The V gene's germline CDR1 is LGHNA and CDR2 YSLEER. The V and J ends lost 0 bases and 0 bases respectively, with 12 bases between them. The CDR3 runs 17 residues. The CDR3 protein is CASSQDPTGNSGNTIYF. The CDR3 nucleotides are TGCGCCAGCAGCCAAGATCCAACAGGGAACTCTGGAAACACCATATATTTT.

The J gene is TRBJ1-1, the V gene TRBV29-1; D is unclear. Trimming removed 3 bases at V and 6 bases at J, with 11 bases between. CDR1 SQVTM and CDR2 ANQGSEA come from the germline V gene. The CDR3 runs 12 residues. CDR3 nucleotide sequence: TGCAGCGTTGAGGGATTGAGTGCTGAAGCTTTCTTT. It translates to CSVEGLSAEAFF.

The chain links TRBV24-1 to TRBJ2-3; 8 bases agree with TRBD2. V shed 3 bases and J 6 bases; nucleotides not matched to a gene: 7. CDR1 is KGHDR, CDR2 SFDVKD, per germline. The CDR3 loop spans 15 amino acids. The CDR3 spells CATSDRGGQVDTQYF. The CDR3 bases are TGTGCCACCAGTGATCGGGGGGGGCAGGTGGATACGCAGTATTTT.

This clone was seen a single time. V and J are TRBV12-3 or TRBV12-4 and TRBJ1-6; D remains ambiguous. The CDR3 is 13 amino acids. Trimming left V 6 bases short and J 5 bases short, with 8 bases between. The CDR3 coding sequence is TGTGCCAGCAGGTTAAGGGATAATTCACCCCTCCACTTT. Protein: CASRLRDNSPLHF.

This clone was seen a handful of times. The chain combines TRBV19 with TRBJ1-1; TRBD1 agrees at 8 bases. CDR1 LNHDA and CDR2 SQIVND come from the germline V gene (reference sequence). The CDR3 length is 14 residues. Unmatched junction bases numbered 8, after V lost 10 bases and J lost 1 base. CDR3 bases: TGTGCCACCTCACCCGACAGGGGGAACACTGAAGCTTTCTTT. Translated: CATSPDRGNTEAFF.

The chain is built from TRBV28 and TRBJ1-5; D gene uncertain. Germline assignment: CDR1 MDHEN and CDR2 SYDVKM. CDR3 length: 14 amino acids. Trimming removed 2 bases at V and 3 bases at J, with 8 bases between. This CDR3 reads CASSLVQNNQPQHF. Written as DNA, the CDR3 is TGTGCCAGCAGTTTAGTTCAGAACAATCAGCCCCAGCATTTT.

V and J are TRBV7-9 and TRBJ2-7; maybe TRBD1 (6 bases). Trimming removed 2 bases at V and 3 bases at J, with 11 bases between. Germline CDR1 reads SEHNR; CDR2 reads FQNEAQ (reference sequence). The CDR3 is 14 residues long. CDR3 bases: TGTGCCAGCAGCTTAAGAGGGGGTAACTACGAGCAGTACTTC. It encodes CASSLRGGNYEQYF.

The CDR3 is CASSPFGTGAEAFF. CDR3 nucleotide sequence: TGTGCCAGCAGCCCGTTTGGGACGGGAGCTGAAGCTTTCTTT. The genes are TRBV3-1 (or the pseudogene TRBV3-2) and TRBJ1-1, with TRBD1 as a possible D gene (5 bases). Trimming took off 4 bases at V and 6 bases at J, with 15 bases between the two ends. The CDR3 loop spans 14 amino acids. Germline V CDR1 and CDR2: LGHDT, YNNKEL (reference sequence).

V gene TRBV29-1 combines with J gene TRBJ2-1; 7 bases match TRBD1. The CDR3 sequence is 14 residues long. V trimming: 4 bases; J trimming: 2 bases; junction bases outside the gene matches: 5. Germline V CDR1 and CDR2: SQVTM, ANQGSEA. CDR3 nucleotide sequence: TGCAGCGTTGCCTTTCAGGGGGCCTACAATGAGCAGTTCTTC. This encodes CSVAFQGAYNEQFF.